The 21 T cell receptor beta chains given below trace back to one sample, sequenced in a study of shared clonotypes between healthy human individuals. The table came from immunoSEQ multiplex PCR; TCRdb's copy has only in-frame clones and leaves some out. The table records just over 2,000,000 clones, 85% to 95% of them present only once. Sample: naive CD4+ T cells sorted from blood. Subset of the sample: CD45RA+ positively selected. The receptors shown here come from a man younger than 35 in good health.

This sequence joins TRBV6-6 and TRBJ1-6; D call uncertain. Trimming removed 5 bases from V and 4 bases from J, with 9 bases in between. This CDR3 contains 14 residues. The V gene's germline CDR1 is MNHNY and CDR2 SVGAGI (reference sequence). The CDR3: CASSQTLYNSPLHF. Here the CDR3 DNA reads TGTGCCAGCAGTCAGACATTATATAATTCACCCCTCCACTTT.

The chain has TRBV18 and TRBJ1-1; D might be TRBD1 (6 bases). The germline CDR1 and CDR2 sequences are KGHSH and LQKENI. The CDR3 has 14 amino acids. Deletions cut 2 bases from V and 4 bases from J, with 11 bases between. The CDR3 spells CASSPFGGGTEAFF. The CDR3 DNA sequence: TGTGCCAGCTCACCATTCGGAGGGGGCACTGAAGCTTTCTTT.

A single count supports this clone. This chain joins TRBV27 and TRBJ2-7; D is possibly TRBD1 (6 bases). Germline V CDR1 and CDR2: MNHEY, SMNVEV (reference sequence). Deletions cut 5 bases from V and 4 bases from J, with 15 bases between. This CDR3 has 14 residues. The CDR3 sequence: CASSQRQDQYEQYF. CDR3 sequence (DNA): TGTGCCAGCAGTCAAAGACAGGACCAGTACGAGCAGTACTTC.

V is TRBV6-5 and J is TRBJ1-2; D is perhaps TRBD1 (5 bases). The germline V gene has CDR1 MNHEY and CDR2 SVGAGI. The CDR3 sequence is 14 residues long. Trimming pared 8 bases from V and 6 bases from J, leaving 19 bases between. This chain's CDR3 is CASLNWEGRDGYTF. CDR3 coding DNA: TGTGCCAGCCTAAATTGGGAGGGACGGGATGGCTACACCTTC.

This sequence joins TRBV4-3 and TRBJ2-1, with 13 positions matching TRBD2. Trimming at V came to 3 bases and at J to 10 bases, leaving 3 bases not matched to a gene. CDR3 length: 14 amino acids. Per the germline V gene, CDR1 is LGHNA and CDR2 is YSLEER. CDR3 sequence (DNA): TGCGCCAGCAGCCAGGGACTAGCGGGAAGAGAGCAGTTCTTC. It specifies CASSQGLAGREQFF.

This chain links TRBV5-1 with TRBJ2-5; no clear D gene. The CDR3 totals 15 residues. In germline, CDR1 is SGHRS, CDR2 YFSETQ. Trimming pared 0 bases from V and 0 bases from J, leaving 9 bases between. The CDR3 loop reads CASSLVDGNQETQYF. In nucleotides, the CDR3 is TGCGCCAGCAGCTTGGTTGACGGCAACCAAGAGACCCAGTACTTC.

The CDR3 coding sequence is TGCGCCAGCAGCTCCCTGGACAGGGGGTATTCAGGCGAGCAGTACTTC. Its translation is CASSSLDRGYSGEQYF. The chain joins TRBV5-1 to TRBJ2-7, with 10 bases fitting TRBD1. Trimming at V came to 3 bases and at J to 6 bases, leaving 12 bases not matched to a gene. Looked up from germline, CDR1 is SGHRS and CDR2 is YFSETQ. The CDR3 runs 16 residues.

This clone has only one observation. In DNA, the CDR3 is TGTGCCAGCAGCTTCATCGGGACAGGGTTCTACGAGCAGTACTTC. Amino acid sequence: CASSFIGTGFYEQYF. The V and J genes are TRBV5-4 and TRBJ2-7; 9 nucleotides agree with TRBD1. Looked up from germline, CDR1 is SGHNT and CDR2 is YYREEE (reference sequence). V trimming: 2 bases; J trimming: 3 bases; junction bases outside the gene matches: 6. The CDR3 covers 15 residues. The whole variable domain, filled in from reference TRBV5-4 and TRBJ2-7, reads ETGVTQSPTHLIKTRGQQVTLRCSSQSGHNTVSWYQQALGQGPQFIFQYYREEENGRGNFPPRFSGLQFPNYSSELNVNALELDDSALYLCASSFIGTGFYEQYFGPGTRLTVT.

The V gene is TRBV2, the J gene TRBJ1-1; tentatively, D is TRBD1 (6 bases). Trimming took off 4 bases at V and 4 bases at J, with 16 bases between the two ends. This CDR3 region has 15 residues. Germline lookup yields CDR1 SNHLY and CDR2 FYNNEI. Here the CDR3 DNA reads TGTGCCAGCAGTGGAAACAGGGAGTGGGGCACTGAAGCTTTCTTT. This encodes CASSGNREWGTEAFF.

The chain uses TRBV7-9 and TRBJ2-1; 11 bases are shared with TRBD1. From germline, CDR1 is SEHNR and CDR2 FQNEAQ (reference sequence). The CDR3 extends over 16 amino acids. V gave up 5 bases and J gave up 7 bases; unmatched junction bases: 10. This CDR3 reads CASSPVMGQGENEQFF. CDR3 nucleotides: TGTGCCAGCAGCCCAGTTATGGGACAGGGGGAGAATGAGCAGTTCTTC.

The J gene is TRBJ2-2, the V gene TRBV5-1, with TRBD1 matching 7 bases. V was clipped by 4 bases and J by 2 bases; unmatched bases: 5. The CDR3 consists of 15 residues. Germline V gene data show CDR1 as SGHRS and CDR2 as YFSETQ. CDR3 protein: CASSKDRANTGELFF. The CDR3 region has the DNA TGCGCCAGCAGCAAAGACAGGGCTAACACCGGGGAGCTGTTTTTT.

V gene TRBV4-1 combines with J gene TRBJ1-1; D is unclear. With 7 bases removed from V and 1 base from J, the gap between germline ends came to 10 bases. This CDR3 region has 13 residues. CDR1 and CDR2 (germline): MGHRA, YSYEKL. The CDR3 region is CASTTTTNTEAFF. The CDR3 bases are TGCGCCAGCACCACCACAACGAACACTGAAGCTTTCTTT.

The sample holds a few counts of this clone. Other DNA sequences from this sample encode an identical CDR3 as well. The CDR3 loop reads CASSRNTEAFF. In nucleotides, the CDR3 is TGTGCCAGCAGTCGAAACACTGAAGCTTTCTTT. The chain employs TRBV6-5 and TRBJ1-1; D gene ambiguous. Deletions cut 5 bases from V and 2 bases from J, with 3 bases between. CDR3 length equals 11 residues. Germline V gene lookup returns CDR1 MNHEY and CDR2 SVGAGI.

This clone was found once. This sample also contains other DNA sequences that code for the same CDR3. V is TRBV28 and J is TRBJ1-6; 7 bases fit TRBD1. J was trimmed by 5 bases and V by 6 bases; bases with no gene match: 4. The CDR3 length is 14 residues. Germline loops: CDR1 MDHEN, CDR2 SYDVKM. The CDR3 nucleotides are TGTGCCAGCAGGGGGGGGACAGATAATTCACCCCTCCACTTT. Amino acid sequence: CASRGGTDNSPLHF.

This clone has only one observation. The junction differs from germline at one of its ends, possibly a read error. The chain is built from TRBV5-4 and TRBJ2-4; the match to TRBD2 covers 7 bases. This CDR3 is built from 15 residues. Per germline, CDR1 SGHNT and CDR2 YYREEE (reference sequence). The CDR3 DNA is TGTGCCAGCAGCTTGGCTGGGGGGGTCAAAGACATTCAGTACTTC. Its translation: CASSLAGGVKDIQYF.

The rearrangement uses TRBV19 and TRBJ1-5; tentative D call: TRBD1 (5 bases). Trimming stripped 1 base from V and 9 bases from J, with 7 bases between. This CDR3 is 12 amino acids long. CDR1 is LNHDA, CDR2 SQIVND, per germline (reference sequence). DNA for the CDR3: TGTGCCAGTAGTATAGGGGACCGGCCCCAGCATTTT. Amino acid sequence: CASSIGDRPQHF. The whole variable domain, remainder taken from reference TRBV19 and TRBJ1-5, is DGGITQSPKYLFRKEGQNVTLSCEQNLNHDAMYWYRQDPGQGLRLIYYSQIVNDFQKGDIAEGYSVSREKKESFPLTVTSAQKNPTAFYLCASSIGDRPQHFGDGTRLSIL.

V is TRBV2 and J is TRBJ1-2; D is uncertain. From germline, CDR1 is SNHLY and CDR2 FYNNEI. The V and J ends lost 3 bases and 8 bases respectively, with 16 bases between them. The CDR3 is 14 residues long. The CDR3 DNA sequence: TGTGCCAGCAGTGACTTAGGGTTGGTCCTAGGCTACACCTTC. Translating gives CASSDLGLVLGYTF.

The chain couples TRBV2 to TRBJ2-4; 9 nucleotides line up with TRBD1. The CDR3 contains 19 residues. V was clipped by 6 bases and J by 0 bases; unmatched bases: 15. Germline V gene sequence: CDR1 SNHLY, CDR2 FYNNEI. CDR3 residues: CASSFPGTGTMGAKNIQYF. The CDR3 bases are TGTGCCAGCAGCTTCCCCGGGACAGGGACTATGGGAGCCAAAAACATTCAGTACTTC.

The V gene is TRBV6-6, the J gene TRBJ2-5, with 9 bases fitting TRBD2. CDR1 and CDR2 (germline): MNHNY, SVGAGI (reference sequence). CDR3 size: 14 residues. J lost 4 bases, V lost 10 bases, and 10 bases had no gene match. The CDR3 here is CATDGGGVGETQYF. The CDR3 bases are TGTGCCACAGACGGCGGGGGGGTTGGAGAGACCCAGTACTTC.

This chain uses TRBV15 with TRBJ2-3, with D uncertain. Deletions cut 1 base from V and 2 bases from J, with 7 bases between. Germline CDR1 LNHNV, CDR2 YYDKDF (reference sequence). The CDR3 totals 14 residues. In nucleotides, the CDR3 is TGTGCCACCAGCAGAGTACTTCTCACAGATACGCAGTATTTT. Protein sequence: CATSRVLLTDTQYF. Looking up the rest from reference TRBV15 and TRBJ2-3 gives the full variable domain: DAMVIQNPRYQVTQFGKPVTLSCSQTLNHNVMYWYQQKSSQAPKLLFHYYDKDFNNEADTPDNFQSRRPNTSFCFLDIRSPGLGDTAMYLCATSRVLLTDTQYFGPGTRLTVL.

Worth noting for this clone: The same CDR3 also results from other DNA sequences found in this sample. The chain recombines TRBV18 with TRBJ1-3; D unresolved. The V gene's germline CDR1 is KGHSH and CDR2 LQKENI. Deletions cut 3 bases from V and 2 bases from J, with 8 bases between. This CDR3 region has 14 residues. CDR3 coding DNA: TGTGCCAGCTCACCGTCCGGGGCTGGAAACACCATATATTTT. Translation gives CASSPSGAGNTIYF. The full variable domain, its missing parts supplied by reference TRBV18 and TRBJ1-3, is NAGVMQNPRHLVRRRGQEARLRCSPMKGHSHVYWYRQLPEEGLKFMVYLQKENIIDESGMPKERFSAEFPKEGPSILRIQQVVRGDSAAYFCASSPSGAGNTIYFGEGSWLTVV.